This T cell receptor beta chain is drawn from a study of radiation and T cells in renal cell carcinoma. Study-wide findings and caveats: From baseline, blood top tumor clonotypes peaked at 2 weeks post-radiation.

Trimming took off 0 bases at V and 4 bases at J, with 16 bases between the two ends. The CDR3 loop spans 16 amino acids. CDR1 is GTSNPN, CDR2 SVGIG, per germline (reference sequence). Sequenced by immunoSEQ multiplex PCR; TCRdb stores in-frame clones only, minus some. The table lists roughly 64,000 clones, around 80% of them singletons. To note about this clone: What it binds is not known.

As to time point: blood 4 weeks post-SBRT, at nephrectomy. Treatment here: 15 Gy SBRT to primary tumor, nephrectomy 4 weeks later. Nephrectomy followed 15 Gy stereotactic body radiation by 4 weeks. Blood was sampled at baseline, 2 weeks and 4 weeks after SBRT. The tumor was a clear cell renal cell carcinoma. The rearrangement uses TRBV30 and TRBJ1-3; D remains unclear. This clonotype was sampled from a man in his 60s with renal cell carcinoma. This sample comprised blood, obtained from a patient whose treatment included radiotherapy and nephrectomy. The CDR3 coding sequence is TGTGCCTGGAGTGTAGTTCCTCCGGGGAACGGAAACACCATATATTTT. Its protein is CAWSVVPPGNGNTIYF.